This T cell receptor (beta chain) was observed in a study of shared clonotypes between healthy human individuals. Study-level information: Donor ages ranged 18 to 49 years: a couple of women, a few men.

Per the germline V gene, CDR1 is MNHEY and CDR2 is SMNVEV (reference sequence). J was trimmed by 6 bases and V by 5 bases; bases with no gene match: 7. The CDR3 contains 15 residues. Only in-frame clones appear in the TCRdb table, and some are missing; sequencing was by immunoSEQ multiplex PCR. The table lists roughly 680,000 clones, over 55% of them singletons. The chain has TRBV27 and TRBJ2-2, with 9 nucleotides matching TRBD1. The specimen was memory CD4+ T cells sorted from blood. Subset of the sample: CD45RA-negative fraction. The clonotype originates from a woman in her 30s in good health. CDR3 amino acids: CASSRDRGESGELFF. The CDR3 nucleotides read TGTGCCAGCAGTCGCGACAGGGGGGAGTCCGGGGAGCTGTTTTTT.